This TCR beta chain stems from a study of CD8 T cell repertoires and HIV-1 epitope variants. This clone was observed a handful of times. Its antigen is unknown. Germline V gene data show CDR1 as MNHEY and CDR2 as SVGAGI. V was trimmed by 0 bases and J by 0 bases, leaving 9 bases between them. The length of the CDR3 is 16 residues. Data came from immunoSEQ multiplex PCR; TCRdb stores just in-frame clones and leaves some out. The sample records roughly 5,000 clones, over 65% being singletons. The chain carries TRBV6-5 and TRBJ2-1; D possibly corresponds to TRBD2 (5 bases). This TCR derives from a male donor with HIV. Sequencing used cultured CD8+ T cells derived from PBMCs. This chain's CDR3 is CASSYSAASSYNEQFF. The CDR3, as DNA: TGTGCCAGCAGTTACTCAGCGGCCAGCTCCTACAATGAGCAGTTCTTC.